A single T cell receptor (beta chain) is shown here with its context. This clonotype was observed a handful of times. The antigen it recognizes is unknown. Within one base of it there is no much larger clone, and no base qualities were kept. This sample is drawn from a study of T-cell reconstitution after alpha-beta-depleted transplantation in children (dated by TCRdb to about 2016). About the investigation overall: The study quantitatively tracked T-cell immune reconstitution after TCRalphabeta/CD19-depleted allogeneic hematopoietic cell transplantation in children using TCR repertoire profiling.

Libraries came from PCR. These reads were obtained on an Illumina HiSeq 2500. Molecular barcoding was employed in the preparation of TCR libraries, with unique molecular identifiers being used to normalize TCRbeta repertoire quantification. The public reads were quality trimmed at Q25 with fastp and then assembled into clones with MiXCR by TCRdb, keeping productive beta chains. When rows share a CDR3 protein, they turn into one entry using the most common DNA and genes. Recorded for this sample are 350,000 to 400,000 distinct CDR3 sequences; around 20% of them occurred a single time. Less than 4.5% of the sample rests with the top ten. Cut back by 3 bases and 5 bases, the V and J ends lie 13 bases apart. Inclusive of the bounding cysteine and phenylalanine, the CDR3 is 13 residues long. Only the CDR3 DNA is retained, 39 bases long and in frame from the first base. Looking up the germline V gene (reference sequence) yields CDR1 DFQATT and CDR2 SNEGSKA.

Here the sequenced sample was PBMCs from the stem cell graft donor, taken from the stem cell graft. This chain is built from TRBV20-1 and TRBJ1-2; tentative D gene TRBD1, with 6 bases matching. The receptor comes from a human donor who donated a stem cell graft to a child with acute myeloid leukemia. This receptor has the CDR3 CSASTGIYYGYTF. In nucleotides, the sequence is TGCAGTGCTAGCACAGGGATTTATTATGGCTACACCTTC.